Listed below are T cell receptor beta chains from one sample, sequenced in a study of memory B cells and T cells in multiple sclerosis. TCRdb's copy holds only in-frame clones and misses some; the assay was immunoSEQ multiplex PCR. The table records about 32,000 clones, roughly 88% of them present only once. No antigen has been identified for these receptors. Sequencing input: PBMCs from blood kept in culture. These TCRs come from a human donor with multiple sclerosis. Each CDR3 is given with its conserved first and last residue. The D gene is left open where the match is weak. The listing skips clone size in some rows; elsewhere it reads once, few, many or a size class.

CDR3 DNA	CDR3 protein	clone size	V gene	J gene	D gene	CDR3 length
TGTGCCAGCTCACCCCGTCTGGTAGGGGAGAACACTGAAGCTTTCTTT	CASSPRLVGENTEAFF	once	TRBV18	TRBJ1-1	NA	16
TGTGCCAGCAGACAACAGCAAGTCAGCTCCTACGAGCAGTACTTC	CASRQQQVSSYEQYF	NA	TRBV6-5	TRBJ2-7	NA	15
TGTGCCAGCAGTCTCGGCAGGAGCGTAGGTGAAAAACTGTTTTTT	CASSLGRSVGEKLFF	few	TRBV2	TRBJ1-4	NA	15
TGTGCCAGCAGTTTATCAGGACCAACTTACCCTGAAGCTTTCTTT	CASSLSGPTYPEAFF	once	TRBV27	TRBJ1-1	NA	15
TGTGCCAGCAGCTTATTGCCTGAAGCTTTCTTT	CASSLLPEAFF	NA	TRBV7-9	TRBJ1-1	NA	11
TGCGCCAGCAGCCTGGACAGGGACTATGGCTACACCTTC	CASSLDRDYGYTF	NA	TRBV5-1	TRBJ1-2	TRBD1	13
TGTGCCTGGAGTGGGGCAGGGACTGATCAGCCCCAGCATTTT	CAWSGAGTDQPQHF	NA	TRBV30	TRBJ1-5	NA	14
TGTGCCAGCAGCGAGTGGACAGGGGGCCAGCAGTTCTTC	CASSEWTGGQQFF	once	TRBV7-9	TRBJ2-1	TRBD1	13
TGTGCCAGCAGTGCGGAGGGGGGTCAGCCCCAGCATTTT	CASSAEGGQPQHF	NA	TRBV2	TRBJ1-5	NA	13
TGTGCCAGTAGTATGTCCAGGGGCAGGGGCTACACCTTC	CASSMSRGRGYTF	medium-sized	TRBV19	TRBJ1-2	NA	13
TGTGCCAGCTCGCGCCGGACTAGCGGCAACAATGAGCAGTTCTTC	CASSRRTSGNNEQFF	few	TRBV6-5	TRBJ2-1	TRBD2	15
TGTGCCAGCTCACCCAGGGGCAGCTCCTACGAGCAGTACTTC	CASSPRGSSYEQYF	NA	TRBV18	TRBJ2-7	NA	14
TGTGCTAGTGACTACCCCGACAGGGGACAGAACACTGAAGCTTTCTTT	CASDYPDRGQNTEAFF	NA	TRBV12-5	TRBJ1-1	TRBD1	16
TGTGCCAGTAGTACCGAGGACAGGGCGTGGGGACTAGCGGGAGTCGAGCAGTTCTTC	CASSTEDRAWGLAGVEQFF	NA	TRBV19	TRBJ2-1	TRBD2	19
TGTGCCAGCAGCCAAGTTGGGGCTAGGGGGGCCTACGAGCAGTACTTC	CASSQVGARGAYEQYF	NA	TRBV4-2	TRBJ2-7	NA	16
TGTGCCAGCAGCTCCAATTCACCCCTCCACTTT	CASSSNSPLHF	NA	TRBV11-2	TRBJ1-6	NA	11
TGTGCCAGTAGTACCCTCGCGCTAGCGGGCGGGGAGCTGTTTTTT	CASSTLALAGGELFF	NA	TRBV19	TRBJ2-2	TRBD2	15
TGTGCCAGCAGTCAGAACTACGAGCAGTACTTC	CASSQNYEQYF	NA	TRBV6-1	TRBJ2-7	NA	11
TGTGCCAGCAGGGACAGTAAAACCTACGAGCAGTACTTC	CASRDSKTYEQYF	once	TRBV6-5	TRBJ2-7	NA	13
TGTGCCAGCAGCTTGGGACACAACACCGGGGAGCTGTTTTTT	CASSLGHNTGELFF	NA	TRBV7-2	TRBJ2-2	NA	14
TGCGCCAGCAGCCCCCGGGGACAGCCCTACGAGCAGTACTTC	CASSPRGQPYEQYF	NA	TRBV5-1	TRBJ2-7	TRBD1	14
TGTGCCAGTAGTGACCGCGGAATAGAGACCCAGTACTTC	CASSDRGIETQYF	NA	TRBV19	TRBJ2-5	NA	13
TGCGCCAGCAGCCAAGATAGTTACGACTCCTACGAGCAGTACTTC	CASSQDSYDSYEQYF	few	TRBV4-1	TRBJ2-7	NA	15
TGCGCCAGCAGCTTAGGGTCTGATACGCAGTATTTT	CASSLGSDTQYF	few	TRBV5-1	TRBJ2-3	NA	12
TGTGCCAGCAGTGTCCACACTGAAGCTTTCTTT	CASSVHTEAFF	NA	TRBV25-1	TRBJ1-1	NA	11
TGTGCCAGCAGCTTAAACACCGGGGAGAACACTGAAGCTTTCTTT	CASSLNTGENTEAFF	NA	TRBV13	TRBJ1-1	NA	15
TGTGCCAGCAAGGACAGGGAGTTTCGCCGGCCCCAGCATTTT	CASKDREFRRPQHF	NA	TRBV6-1	TRBJ1-5	TRBD1	14
TGCGCCAGCAGCTTGCGGGGACTAGCAGCAGATACGCAGTATTTT	CASSLRGLAADTQYF	NA	TRBV5-1	TRBJ2-3	TRBD2	15
TGTGCCAGCAGTCAGCTGGGACAGGGCGGTCAGCCCCAGCATTTT	CASSQLGQGGQPQHF	NA	TRBV27	TRBJ1-5	TRBD1	15
TGTGCCAGTAGTATAATAGGGGGCACTGAAGCTTTCTTT	CASSIIGGTEAFF	few	TRBV19	TRBJ1-1	NA	13
TGCAGCGGCGGGACAGGCCAAGAGACCCAGTACTTC	CSGGTGQETQYF	NA	TRBV29-1	TRBJ2-5	TRBD1	12
TGTGCCAGCAGTCCCTCCGGGACGCCCTCCGATACCTACACCTTC	CASSPSGTPSDTYTF	NA	TRBV6-5	TRBJ1-2	NA	15
TGTGCCAGCAGCCGTGACAGGGCGGCAGATACGCAGTATTTT	CASSRDRAADTQYF	NA	TRBV7-9	TRBJ2-3	TRBD1	14
TGTGCCAGCAGCTTCTTGACAGATAGCTCCTACGAGCAGTACTTC	CASSFLTDSSYEQYF	NA	TRBV5-5	TRBJ2-7	NA	15
TGCGCCAGCAGCGTCGGGGGCGCTTTAGGGGCCAACGTCCTGACTTTC	CASSVGGALGANVLTF	NA	TRBV5-1	TRBJ2-6	NA	16
TGTGCCAGCAGCCCAGGGACTAGCGGGAGCTCCTACAATGAGCAGTTCTTC	CASSPGTSGSSYNEQFF	NA	TRBV7-6	TRBJ2-1	TRBD2	17
TGCGCCAGCAGCGGGAATTCCGGAACAGGAGCTTTCTTT	CASSGNSGTGAFF	NA	TRBV4-1	TRBJ1-1	NA	13
TGTGCCAGCAGATATGACAGGGTCAATGCGGGCTACACCTTC	CASRYDRVNAGYTF	NA	TRBV27	TRBJ1-2	TRBD1	14
TGCGCCAGCAGCTTGGGGACTAGCGGGGGGGCGCCGTTCTTC	CASSLGTSGGAPFF	NA	TRBV5-1	TRBJ2-1	TRBD2	14
TGTGCCAGCAGTTGGACAGGGCAGACTAATGAAAAACTGTTTTTT	CASSWTGQTNEKLFF	few	TRBV6-6	TRBJ1-4	TRBD1	15
TGCGCCAGCAGCCTGCAGGGGGCAGGGGGCTCCAGGACTTACGAGCAGTACTTC	CASSLQGAGGSRTYEQYF	NA	TRBV5-1	TRBJ2-7	TRBD1	18
TGTGCCAGCAGTTACTCGCCTAGCGGAAACTCCTACGAGCAGTATTTC	CASSYSPSGNSYEQYF	NA	TRBV6-6	TRBJ2-7	TRBD2	16
TGTGCCACCAGCAGAGATCATAGGGGGGTGGGCAACGAGCAGTACTTC	CATSRDHRGVGNEQYF	NA	TRBV15	TRBJ2-7	NA	16
TGTGCCAGTACCTTGACCGGGACTAGCCTACCTCACAATGAGCAGTTCTTC	CASTLTGTSLPHNEQFF	NA	TRBV19	TRBJ2-1	TRBD2	17
TGTGCCAGCGGCTCAGTTAATGAAAAACTGTTTTTT	CASGSVNEKLFF	NA	TRBV7-6	TRBJ1-4	NA	12
TGCGCCAGCAGACCGACAGGGAGAGGGGCCTCCTACGAGCAGTACTTC	CASRPTGRGASYEQYF	NA	TRBV5-1	TRBJ2-7	TRBD1	16
TGTGCCAGCTCACCGGTCGAGGATAATGGCTACACCTTC	CASSPVEDNGYTF	NA	TRBV18	TRBJ1-2	NA	13
TGTGCCAGCAGCAAAATACTAGCGGGGTGCCAAGAGACCCAGTACTTC	CASSKILAGCQETQYF	NA	TRBV21-1	TRBJ2-5	NA	16
TGTGCCAGCAGCACGGGACTGGGGAATTCACCCCTCCACTTT	CASSTGLGNSPLHF	NA	TRBV5-6	TRBJ1-6	NA	14
TGTGCCAACTATACAGGGTGGGACAGGCCAGCGCAGGAGCAGTTCTTC	CANYTGWDRPAQEQFF	NA	TRBV7-7	TRBJ2-1	TRBD1	16
TGTGCCAGCAGCACCGGGGGCCGGGGCACCGGGGAGCTGTTTTTT	CASSTGGRGTGELFF	few	TRBV7-9	TRBJ2-2	NA	15
TGTGCCAGCAGTTACGGGGGGAAATCTAGCACAGATACGCAGTATTTT	CASSYGGKSSTDTQYF	NA	TRBV6-5	TRBJ2-3	NA	16
TGTGCCACTCGCACGGGGGCAGGGGGTTACAATGAGCAGTTCTTC	CATRTGAGGYNEQFF	NA	TRBV28	TRBJ2-1	NA	15
TGCGCCAGCAGCTCGGGACTAGCGGGAGGAGTTGCCACAGATACGCAGTATTTT	CASSSGLAGGVATDTQYF	NA	TRBV5-1	TRBJ2-3	TRBD2	18